Below, one TCR beta chain is given with its context. The repertoire was sequenced with immunoSEQ multiplex PCR; TCRdb's copy has only in-frame clones and lacks some. The data show some 70,000 clones, just over 90% seen once. The data were taken from a study of T cell changes during pregnancy in multiple sclerosis. Germline CDR1 reads MNHEY; CDR2 reads SVGAGI. Trimming at V came to 4 bases and at J to 10 bases, leaving 12 bases not matched to a gene. This CDR3 region has 15 residues. V is TRBV6-5 and J is TRBJ2-1; TRBD2 agrees at 8 bases. Sequences were derived from peripheral blood, sampled in the second trimester of pregnancy. This receptor was identified in a female donor in good health, enrolled as a control in a pregnancy study. The DNA of the CDR3 is TGTGCCAGCAGTTCTACGGGGGGGCTGAGGGGGGAGCAGTTCTTC. It yields the protein CASSSTGGLRGEQFF.